The T cell receptor beta chain under discussion was sequenced for a study of CD8+ T cells in alopecia areata. About the study: C3H/HeJ graft donors with spontaneous alopecia, aged 6-12 months, supplied skin that was transplanted onto female C3H/HeJ mice aged about 7-10 weeks. Points from the study as a whole: Scalp sequencing also captures normal skin's resident alphabeta T cells. Relative to mice, TCR sharing across patients was less clear, a difference possibly HLA-related. Researchers report lesional scalp, most notably alopecia totalis/universalis, outstripped normal scalp in clonality.

The sequencing template was cDNA reverse transcribed from extracted RNA. The method was immunoSEQ multiplex PCR; TCRdb's version includes in-frame clones alone and lacks a portion of them. This sample carries approximately 300,000 clones, none of them present only once. Germline CDR1 FNHDT, CDR2 SITEND (reference sequence). The CDR3 has 15 amino acids. V was clipped by 2 bases and J by 5 bases; unmatched bases: 4. Concerning this clone: The antigen remains undetermined. Mouse germline and gene names are used. Read data end 3 residues before the CDR3 end; the end is taken from the germline J gene.

Sorting used CD4, CD8alpha, NKG2D, NKG2ACE and other markers on pooled cutaneous lymph node cells. The specimen sequenced was CD4+ T cells sorted from a lymph node. This clonotype was obtained from a C3H/HeJ mouse with alopecia areata. The mice in this strain carry MHC haplotype H2-k. The chain employs TRBV19 and TRBJ1-6; 7 nucleotides align to TRBD1. TRBJ1-6 is labeled an ORF, and its function is uncertain. The CDR3 is CASSMRGRDNSPLYF. CDR3 DNA, as far as it was read: TGTGCCAGCAGTATGAGGGGGCGGGATAATTCGCCC.